The T cell receptor beta chain under discussion was sequenced for a study of blood T cell repertoires in COVID-19. Background on the study: In each case, the material was cDNA or gDNA derived from T cells, B-cell-depleted T cells, or PBMCs.

TCRdb keeps only in-frame clones here, not all; method: immunoSEQ multiplex PCR. This sample has roughly 65,000 clones; around nine tenths occur once, and the top ten carry over 10%. The germline V gene has CDR1 SGHAT and CDR2 FQNNGV. The CDR3 length is 17 residues. With V trimmed by 0 bases and J by 2 bases, 6 bases remained unmatched. Sequenced sample: peripheral blood. V gene TRBV11-2 combines with J gene TRBJ2-3; 9 positions match TRBD2. This clonotype was sampled from a woman between 55 and 75 years old with acute or convalescent COVID-19. CDR3 in DNA: TGTGCCAGCAGCTTAGAAGGTCTAGCGGGGCCCACAGATACGCAGTATTTT. This codes for CASSLEGLAGPTDTQYF.